The clone carrying this T cell receptor (beta chain) showed up many times. No antigen is known for it. Read coverage stops 3 residues before the CDR3 terminus; the germline J gene supplies the remainder. The assay was immunoSEQ multiplex PCR, and TCRdb's table has in-frame clones only and misses some. The profile covers 25,000 to 35,000 clones, none occurring a single time. These data originate in a study of T cell clonality in common variable immunodeficiency. V was pared by 1 base and J by 6 bases, with 8 bases of the junction left unmatched. Germline-derived CDR1 and CDR2 are GTSNPN and SVGIG (reference sequence). The CDR3 is 15 residues long. The CVID group had 15 females and 25 to 30 males, mean age around 40. Both groups were predominantly of Caucasian heritage. Study observations and caveats: Compared with healthy controls, CVID subjects showed increased TCRbeta clonality, mostly in about a third. Fewer deletions and N-nucleotide insertions were reportedly seen in common variable immunodeficiency TCR beta sequences. Shared TCRbeta clones were fewer between CVID subjects than controls.

The sequence was obtained from a human donor with common variable immunodeficiency. Sample: peripheral blood mononuclear cells. J is TRBJ2-2 and V is TRBV30; 7 bases fit TRBD2. CDR3 DNA, as far as it was read: TGTGCCTGGAGTGGAGGACTAGTTTTTTCCGGGGAG. Its protein is CAWSGGLVFSGE. The CDR3, in full, reads CAWSGGLVFSGELFF.